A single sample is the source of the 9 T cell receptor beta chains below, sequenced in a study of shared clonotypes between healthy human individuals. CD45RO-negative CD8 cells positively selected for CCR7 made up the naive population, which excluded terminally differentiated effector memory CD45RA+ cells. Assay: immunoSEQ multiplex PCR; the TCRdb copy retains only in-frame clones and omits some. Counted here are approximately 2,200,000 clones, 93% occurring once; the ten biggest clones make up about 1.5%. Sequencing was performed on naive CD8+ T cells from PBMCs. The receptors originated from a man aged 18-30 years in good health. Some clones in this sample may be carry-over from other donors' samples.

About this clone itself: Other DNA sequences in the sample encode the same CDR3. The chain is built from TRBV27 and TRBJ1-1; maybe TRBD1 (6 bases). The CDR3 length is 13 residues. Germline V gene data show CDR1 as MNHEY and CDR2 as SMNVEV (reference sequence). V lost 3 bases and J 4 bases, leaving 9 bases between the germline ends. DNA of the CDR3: TGTGCCAGCAGTTTGACAGGTTCCACTGAAGCTTTCTTT. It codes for CASSLTGSTEAFF.

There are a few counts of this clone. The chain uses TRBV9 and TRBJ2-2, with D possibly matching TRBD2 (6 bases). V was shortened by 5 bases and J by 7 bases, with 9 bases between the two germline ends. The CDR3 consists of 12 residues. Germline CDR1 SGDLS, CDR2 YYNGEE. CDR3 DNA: TGTGCCAGCAGTGGAGGGATCGGGGAGCTGTTTTTT. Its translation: CASSGGIGELFF. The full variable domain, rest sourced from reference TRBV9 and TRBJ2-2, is DSGVTQTPKHLITATGQRVTLRCSPRSGDLSVYWYQQSLDQGLQFLIQYYNGEERAKGNILERFSAQQFPDLHSELNLSSLELGDSALYFCASSGGIGELFFGEGSRLTVL.

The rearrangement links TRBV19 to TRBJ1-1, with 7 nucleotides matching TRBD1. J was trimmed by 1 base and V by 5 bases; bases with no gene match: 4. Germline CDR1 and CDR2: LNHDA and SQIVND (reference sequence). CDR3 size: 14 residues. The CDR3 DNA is TGTGCCAGTAGTGTTCGACAGGGGAACACTGAAGCTTTCTTT. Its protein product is CASSVRQGNTEAFF.

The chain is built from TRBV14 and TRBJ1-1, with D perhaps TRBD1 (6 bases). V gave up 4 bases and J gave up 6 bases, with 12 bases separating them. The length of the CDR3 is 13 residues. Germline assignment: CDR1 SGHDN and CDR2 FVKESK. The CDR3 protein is CASSPTGYPEAFF. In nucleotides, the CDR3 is TGTGCCAGCAGCCCCACAGGGTACCCTGAAGCTTTCTTT.

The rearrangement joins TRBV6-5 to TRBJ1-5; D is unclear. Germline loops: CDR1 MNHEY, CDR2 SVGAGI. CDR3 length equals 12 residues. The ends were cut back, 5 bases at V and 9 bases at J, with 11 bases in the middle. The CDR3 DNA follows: TGTGCCAGCAGTGACGGGCGGGGGCCCCAGCATTTT. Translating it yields CASSDGRGPQHF.

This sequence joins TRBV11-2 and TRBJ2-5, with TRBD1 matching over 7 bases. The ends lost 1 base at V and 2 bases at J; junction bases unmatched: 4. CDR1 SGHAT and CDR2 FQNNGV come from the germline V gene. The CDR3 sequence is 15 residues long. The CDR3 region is CASSLVGTAQETQYF. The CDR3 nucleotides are TGTGCCAGCAGCTTAGTAGGGACAGCTCAAGAGACCCAGTACTTC.

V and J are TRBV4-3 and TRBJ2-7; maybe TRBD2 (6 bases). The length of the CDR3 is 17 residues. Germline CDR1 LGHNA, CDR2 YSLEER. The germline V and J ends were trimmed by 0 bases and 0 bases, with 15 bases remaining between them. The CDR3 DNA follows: TGCGCCAGCAGCCAAGATCCCCCTGGGGGGAGCTCCTACGAGCAGTACTTC. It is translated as CASSQDPPGGSSYEQYF.

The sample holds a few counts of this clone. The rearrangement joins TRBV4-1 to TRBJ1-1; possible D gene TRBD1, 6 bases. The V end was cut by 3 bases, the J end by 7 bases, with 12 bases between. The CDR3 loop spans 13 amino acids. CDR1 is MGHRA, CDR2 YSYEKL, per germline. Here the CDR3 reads CASSQDTGIEAFF. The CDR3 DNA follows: TGCGCCAGCAGCCAGGATACAGGGATTGAAGCTTTCTTT.

CDR3 DNA: TGCAGCGTTGCGCGCGGGGTCACAGATACGCAGTATTTT. It encodes CSVARGVTDTQYF. The V and J genes are TRBV29-1 and TRBJ2-3, with D possibly being TRBD2 (6 bases). This CDR3 has 13 residues. V was clipped by 4 bases and J by 2 bases, with 10 bases between them. Germline V CDR1 and CDR2: SQVTM, ANQGSEA.